This T cell receptor beta chain was documented in a study of neurological immune-mediated disorders. This clonotype was counted ten times or more. What it recognizes is unknown. From 2 million PBMCs stored at -80 C, the unsorted libraries were generated. Study observations and caveats: The greatest TCR clonal expansion appeared in HTLV-1-associated myelopathy and the smallest, falling below healthy controls, in multiple sclerosis. Association of the multiple sclerosis repertoire cluster with clinical or MRI features was not observed for any feature.

V was cut by 0 bases and J by 0 bases, with 5 bases left in between. In germline, CDR1 is SGHRS, CDR2 YFSETQ. CDR3 length: 14 amino acids. TCRdb processed the 5' RACE reads anew with MiXCR; each CDR3 protein has one entry. Counted here are roughly 89,000 distinct CDR3 sequences, roughly 2.6% occurring once; the ten biggest clones make up 1.1%. This chain uses TRBV5-1 with TRBJ2-3; possible D gene TRBD1, 5 bases. The sequenced material came from PBMCs. The receptor's source is a woman under 40 with multiple sclerosis. CDR3 sequence (DNA): TGCGCCAGCAGCTTGGGACAGAGCACAGATACGCAGTATTTT. It codes for CASSLGQSTDTQYF.